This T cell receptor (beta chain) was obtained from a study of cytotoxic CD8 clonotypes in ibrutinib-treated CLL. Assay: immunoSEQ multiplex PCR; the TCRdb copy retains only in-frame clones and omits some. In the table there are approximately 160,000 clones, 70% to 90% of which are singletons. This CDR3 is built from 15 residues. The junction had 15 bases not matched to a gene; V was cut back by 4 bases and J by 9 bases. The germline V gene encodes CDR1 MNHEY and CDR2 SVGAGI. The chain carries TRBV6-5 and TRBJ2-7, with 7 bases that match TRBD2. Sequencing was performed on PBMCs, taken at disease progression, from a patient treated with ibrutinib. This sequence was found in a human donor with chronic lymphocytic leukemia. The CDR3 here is CASSFLRDYLYGQYF. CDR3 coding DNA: TGTGCCAGCAGTTTCCTCCGGGACTACCTTTATGGGCAGTACTTC.